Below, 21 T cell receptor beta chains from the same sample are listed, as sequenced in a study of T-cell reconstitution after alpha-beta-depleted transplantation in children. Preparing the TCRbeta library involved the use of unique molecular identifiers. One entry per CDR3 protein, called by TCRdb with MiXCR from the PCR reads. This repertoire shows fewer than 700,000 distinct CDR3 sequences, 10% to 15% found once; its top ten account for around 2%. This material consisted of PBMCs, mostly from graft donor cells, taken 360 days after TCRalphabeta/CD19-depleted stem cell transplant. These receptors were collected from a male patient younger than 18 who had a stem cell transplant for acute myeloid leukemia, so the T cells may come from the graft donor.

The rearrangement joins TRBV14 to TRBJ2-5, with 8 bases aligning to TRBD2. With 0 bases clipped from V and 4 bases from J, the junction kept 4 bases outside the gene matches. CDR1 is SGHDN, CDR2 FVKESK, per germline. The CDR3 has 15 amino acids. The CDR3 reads CASSQDFRGGETQYF. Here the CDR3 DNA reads TGTGCCAGCAGCCAAGATTTTCGGGGGGGAGAGACCCAGTACTTC.

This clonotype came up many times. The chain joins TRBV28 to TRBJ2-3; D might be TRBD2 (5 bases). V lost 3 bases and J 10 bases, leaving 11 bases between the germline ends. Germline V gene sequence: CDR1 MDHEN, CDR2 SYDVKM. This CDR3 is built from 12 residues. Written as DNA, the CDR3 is TGTGCCAGCAGTTTCCTAACTAGACCGCAGTATTTT. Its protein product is CASSFLTRPQYF.

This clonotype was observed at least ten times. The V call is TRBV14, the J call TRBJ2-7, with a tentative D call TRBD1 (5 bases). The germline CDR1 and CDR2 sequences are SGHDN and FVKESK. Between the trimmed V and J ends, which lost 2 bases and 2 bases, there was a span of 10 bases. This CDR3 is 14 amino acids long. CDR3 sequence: CASSQLGRAYEQYF. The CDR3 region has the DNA TGTGCCAGCAGCCAATTAGGCAGGGCCTACGAGCAGTACTTC.

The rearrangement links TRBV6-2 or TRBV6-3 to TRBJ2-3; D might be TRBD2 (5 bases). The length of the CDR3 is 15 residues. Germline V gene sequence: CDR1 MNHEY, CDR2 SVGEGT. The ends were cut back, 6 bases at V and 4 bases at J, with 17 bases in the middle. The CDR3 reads CASSHPPGGPDTQYF. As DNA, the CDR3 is TGTGCCAGCAGCCACCCTCCGGGCGGGCCAGATACGCAGTATTTT.

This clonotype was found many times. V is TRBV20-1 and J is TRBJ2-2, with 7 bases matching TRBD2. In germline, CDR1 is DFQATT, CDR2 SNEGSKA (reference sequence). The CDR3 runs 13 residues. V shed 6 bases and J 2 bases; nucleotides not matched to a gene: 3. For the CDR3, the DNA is TGCAGTGCAGCGGGACTAAACACCGGGGAGCTGTTTTTT. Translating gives CSAAGLNTGELFF.

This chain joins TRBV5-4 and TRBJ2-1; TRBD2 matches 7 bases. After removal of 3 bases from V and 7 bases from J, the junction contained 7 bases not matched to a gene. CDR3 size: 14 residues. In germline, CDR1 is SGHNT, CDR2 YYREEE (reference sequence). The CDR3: CASSSQRLANEQFF. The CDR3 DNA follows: TGTGCCAGCAGCTCCCAGCGACTAGCTAATGAGCAGTTCTTC.

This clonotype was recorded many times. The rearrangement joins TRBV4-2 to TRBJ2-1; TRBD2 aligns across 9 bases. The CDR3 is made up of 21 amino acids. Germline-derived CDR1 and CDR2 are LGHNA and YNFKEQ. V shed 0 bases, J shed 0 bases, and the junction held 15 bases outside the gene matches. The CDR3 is CASSQEETSGHTRNSYNEQFF. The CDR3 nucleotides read TGTGCCAGCAGCCAAGAAGAAACTAGCGGGCACACTCGAAACTCCTACAATGAGCAGTTCTTC.

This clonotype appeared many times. CDR3 sequence: CASSPWSSYNEQFF. The CDR3 DNA is TGTGCCAGCTCACCATGGAGCTCCTACAATGAGCAGTTCTTC. This sequence joins TRBV18 and TRBJ2-1; no clear D gene. This CDR3 is 14 amino acids long. With 2 bases removed from V and 0 bases from J, the gap between germline ends came to 5 bases. In germline, CDR1 is KGHSH, CDR2 LQKENI.

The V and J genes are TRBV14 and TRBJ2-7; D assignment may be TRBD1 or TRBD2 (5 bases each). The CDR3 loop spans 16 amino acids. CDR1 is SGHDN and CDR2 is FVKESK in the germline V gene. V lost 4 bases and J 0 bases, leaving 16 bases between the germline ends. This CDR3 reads CASSRSRGPPSYEQYF. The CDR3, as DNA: TGTGCCAGCAGCCGCAGTCGGGGACCTCCCTCCTACGAGCAGTACTTC.

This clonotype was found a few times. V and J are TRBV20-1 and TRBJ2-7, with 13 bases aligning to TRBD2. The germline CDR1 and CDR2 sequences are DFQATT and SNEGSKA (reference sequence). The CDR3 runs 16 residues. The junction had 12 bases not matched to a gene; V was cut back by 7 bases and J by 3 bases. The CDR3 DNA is TGCAGTGTCTCGGGACTAGCGGGAAATCGAGGCTACGAGCAGTACTTC. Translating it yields CSVSGLAGNRGYEQYF.

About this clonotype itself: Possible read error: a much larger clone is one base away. In nucleotides, the CDR3 is TGTGCCAGCAGCCAAGAAGGACGGACACGGCGGCACGAGCAGTACTTC. The encoded protein is CASSQEGRTRRHEQYF. The rearrangement joins TRBV14 to TRBJ2-7; TRBD1 might be the D (5 bases). Germline lookup yields CDR1 SGHDN and CDR2 FVKESK. Trimming pared 0 bases from V and 5 bases from J, leaving 17 bases between. The CDR3 is 16 residues long.

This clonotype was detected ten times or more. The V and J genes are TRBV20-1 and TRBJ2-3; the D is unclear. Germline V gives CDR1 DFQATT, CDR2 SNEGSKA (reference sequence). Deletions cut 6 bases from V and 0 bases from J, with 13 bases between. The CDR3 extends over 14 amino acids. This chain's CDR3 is CSAAFPGSTDTQYF. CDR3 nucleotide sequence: TGCAGTGCCGCATTTCCCGGAAGCACAGATACGCAGTATTTT.

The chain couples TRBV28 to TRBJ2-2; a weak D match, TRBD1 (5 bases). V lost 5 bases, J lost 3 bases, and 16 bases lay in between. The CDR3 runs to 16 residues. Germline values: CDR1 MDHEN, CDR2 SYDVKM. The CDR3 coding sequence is TGTGCCAGCAGTGCACCTAGTGGGGCATACACCGGGGAGCTGTTTTTT. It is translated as CASSAPSGAYTGELFF.

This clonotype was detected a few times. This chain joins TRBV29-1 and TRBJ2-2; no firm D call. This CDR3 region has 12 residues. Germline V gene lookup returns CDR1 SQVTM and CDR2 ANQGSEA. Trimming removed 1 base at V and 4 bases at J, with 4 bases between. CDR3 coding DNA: TGCAGCGTTGAAGTGGGCACCGGGGAGCTGTTTTTT. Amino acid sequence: CSVEVGTGELFF.

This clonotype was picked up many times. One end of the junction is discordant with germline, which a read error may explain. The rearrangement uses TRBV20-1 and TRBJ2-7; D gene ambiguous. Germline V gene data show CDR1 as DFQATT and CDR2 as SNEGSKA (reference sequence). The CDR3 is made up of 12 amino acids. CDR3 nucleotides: TGCAGTGCTAGAACCTTCTCCTCCGAGCAGTACTTC. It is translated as CSARTFSSEQYF.

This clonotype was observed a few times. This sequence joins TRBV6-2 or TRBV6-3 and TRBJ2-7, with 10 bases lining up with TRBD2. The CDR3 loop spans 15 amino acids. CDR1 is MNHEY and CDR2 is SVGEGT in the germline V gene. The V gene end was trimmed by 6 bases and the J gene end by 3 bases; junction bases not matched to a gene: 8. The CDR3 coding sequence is TGTGCCAGCAGGAGGGGACTAGCGAATAACTACGAGCAGTACTTC. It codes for CASRRGLANNYEQYF.

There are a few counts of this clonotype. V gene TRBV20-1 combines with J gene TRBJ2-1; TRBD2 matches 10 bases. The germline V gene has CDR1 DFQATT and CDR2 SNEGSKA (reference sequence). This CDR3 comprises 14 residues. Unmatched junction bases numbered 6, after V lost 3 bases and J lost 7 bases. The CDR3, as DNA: TGCAGTGCTAGTGGGCTAGCGGGAGCAAATGAGCAGTTCTTC. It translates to CSASGLAGANEQFF.

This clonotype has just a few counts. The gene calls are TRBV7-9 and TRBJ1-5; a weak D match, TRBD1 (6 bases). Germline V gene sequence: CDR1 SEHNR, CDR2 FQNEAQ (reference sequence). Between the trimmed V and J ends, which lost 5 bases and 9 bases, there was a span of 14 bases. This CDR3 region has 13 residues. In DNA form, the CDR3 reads TGTGCCAGCAGCCCGGACAGAGTTGGGCCCCAGCATTTT. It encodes CASSPDRVGPQHF.

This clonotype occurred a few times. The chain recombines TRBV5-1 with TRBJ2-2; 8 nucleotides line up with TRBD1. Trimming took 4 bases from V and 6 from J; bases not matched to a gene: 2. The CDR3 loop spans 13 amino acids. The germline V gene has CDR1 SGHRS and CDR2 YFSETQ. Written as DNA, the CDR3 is TGCGCCAGCAGCAAGACAGGGGCCGGGGAGCTGTTTTTT. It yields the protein CASSKTGAGELFF.

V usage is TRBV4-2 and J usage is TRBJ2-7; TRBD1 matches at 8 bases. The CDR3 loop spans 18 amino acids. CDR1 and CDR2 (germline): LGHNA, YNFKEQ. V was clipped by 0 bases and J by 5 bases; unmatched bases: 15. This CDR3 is CASSQDRDPGQDSHEQYF. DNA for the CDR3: TGTGCCAGCAGCCAAGATCGGGACCCGGGACAGGATTCCCACGAGCAGTACTTC.

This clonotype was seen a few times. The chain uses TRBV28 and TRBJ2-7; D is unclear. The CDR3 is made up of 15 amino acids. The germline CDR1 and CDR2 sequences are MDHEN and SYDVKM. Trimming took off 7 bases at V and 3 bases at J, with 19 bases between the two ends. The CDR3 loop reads CASIAPGRTHYEQYF. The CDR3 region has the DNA TGTGCCAGCATTGCCCCTGGGCGGACCCACTACGAGCAGTACTTC. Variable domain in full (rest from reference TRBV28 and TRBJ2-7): DVKVTQSSRYLVKRTGEKVFLECVQDMDHENMFWYRQDPGLGLRLIYFSYDVKMKEKGDIPEGYSVSREKKERFSLILESASTNQTSMYLCASIAPGRTHYEQYFGPGTRLTVT.